Given below is one TCR beta chain in context. Its antigen is not known. This sample was included in a study of PD-1 blockade in classical Hodgkin lymphoma. Time point here: cycle 4 day 1 (C4D1), after 6 weeks of nivolumab. Each patient relapsed following autologous stem cell transplantation, and prior brentuximab vedotin exposure differed. Best responses fell into complete response, partial response or progressive disease. The assay was immunoSEQ multiplex PCR, and TCRdb's table has in-frame clones only and misses some. This sample has 3,000 to 4,000 clones, with approximately 70% found just once. This CDR3 has 15 amino acids. V lost 0 bases to trimming and J lost 0 bases, with 8 bases between them. The germline gives CDR1 SGHTA, CDR2 FQGNSA. The study's findings and limits: Repertoires differed for reasons still undefined, possibly disease activity or prior therapy.

The source of this sequence is a human donor with classical Hodgkin lymphoma. This chain connects TRBV7-2 to TRBJ2-5; D is uncertain. The sample here was peripheral blood mononuclear cells (PBMCs), taken before the fourth cycle of nivolumab. CDR3 DNA sequence: TGTGCCAGCAGCTTAGCGCGCCGAAACCAAGAGACCCAGTACTTC. This gives the protein CASSLARRNQETQYF.